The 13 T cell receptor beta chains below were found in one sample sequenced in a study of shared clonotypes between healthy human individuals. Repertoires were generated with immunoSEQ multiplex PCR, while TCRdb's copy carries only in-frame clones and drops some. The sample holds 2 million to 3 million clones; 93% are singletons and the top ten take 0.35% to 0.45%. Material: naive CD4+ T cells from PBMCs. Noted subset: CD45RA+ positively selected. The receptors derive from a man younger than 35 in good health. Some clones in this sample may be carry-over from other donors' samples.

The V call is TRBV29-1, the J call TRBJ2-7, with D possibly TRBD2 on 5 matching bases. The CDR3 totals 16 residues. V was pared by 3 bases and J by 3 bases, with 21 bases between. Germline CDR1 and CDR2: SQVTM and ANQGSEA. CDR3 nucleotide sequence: TGCAGCGTTGAGGCGTCGTTTCGGGGTCCCCTCTACGAGCAGTACTTC. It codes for CSVEASFRGPLYEQYF.

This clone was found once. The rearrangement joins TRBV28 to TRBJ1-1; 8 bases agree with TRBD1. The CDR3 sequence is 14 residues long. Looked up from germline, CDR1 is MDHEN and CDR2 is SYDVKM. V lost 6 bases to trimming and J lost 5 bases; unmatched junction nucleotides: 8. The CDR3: CASSPQGARTEAFF. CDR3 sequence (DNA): TGTGCCAGCAGCCCCCAGGGGGCGCGGACTGAAGCTTTCTTT.

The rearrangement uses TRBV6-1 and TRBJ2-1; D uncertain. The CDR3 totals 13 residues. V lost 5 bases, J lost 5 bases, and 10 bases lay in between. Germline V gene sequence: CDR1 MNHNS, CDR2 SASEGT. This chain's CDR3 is CASSILADNEQFF. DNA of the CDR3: TGTGCCAGCAGTATACTTGCTGACAATGAGCAGTTCTTC.

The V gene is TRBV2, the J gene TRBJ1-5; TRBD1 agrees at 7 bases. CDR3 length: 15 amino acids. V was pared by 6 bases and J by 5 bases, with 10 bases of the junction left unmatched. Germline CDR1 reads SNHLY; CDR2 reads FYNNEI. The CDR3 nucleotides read TGTGCCAGCAGAGAACGGACAGGACAGTATCAGCCCCAGCATTTT. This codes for CASRERTGQYQPQHF.

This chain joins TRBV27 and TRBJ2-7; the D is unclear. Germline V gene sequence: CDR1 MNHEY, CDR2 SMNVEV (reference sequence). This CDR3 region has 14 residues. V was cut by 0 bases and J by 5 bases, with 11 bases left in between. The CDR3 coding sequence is TGTGCCAGCAGTTTATCGGCCGTAAGCCACGAGCAGTACTTC. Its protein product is CASSLSAVSHEQYF.

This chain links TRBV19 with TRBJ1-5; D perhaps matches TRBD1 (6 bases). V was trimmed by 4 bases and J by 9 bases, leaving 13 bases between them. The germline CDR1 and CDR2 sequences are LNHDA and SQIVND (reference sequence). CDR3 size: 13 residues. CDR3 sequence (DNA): TGTGCCAGTAGTACTCCAGGGGATAGGCCCCAGCATTTT. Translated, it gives CASSTPGDRPQHF.

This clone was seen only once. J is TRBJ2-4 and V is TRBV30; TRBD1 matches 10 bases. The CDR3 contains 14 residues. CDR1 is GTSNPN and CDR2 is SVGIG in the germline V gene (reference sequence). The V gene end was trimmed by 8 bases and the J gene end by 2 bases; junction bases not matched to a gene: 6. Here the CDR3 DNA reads TGTGCCGGTGACAGGGGGCCTTCCAAAAACATTCAGTACTTC. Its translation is CAGDRGPSKNIQYF. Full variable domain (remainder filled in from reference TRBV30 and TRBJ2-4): SQTIHQWPATLVQPVGSPLSLECTVEGTSNPNLYWYRQAAGRGLQLLFYSVGIGQISSEVPQNLSASRPQDRQFILSSKKLLLSDSGFYLCAGDRGPSKNIQYFGAGTRLSVL.

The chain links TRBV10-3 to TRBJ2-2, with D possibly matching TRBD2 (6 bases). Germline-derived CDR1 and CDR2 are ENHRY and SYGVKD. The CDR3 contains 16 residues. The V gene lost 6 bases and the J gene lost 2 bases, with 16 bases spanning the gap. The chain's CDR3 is CAIRTPGVRNTGELFF. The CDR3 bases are TGTGCCATCAGGACCCCGGGGGTTCGTAACACCGGGGAGCTGTTTTTT.

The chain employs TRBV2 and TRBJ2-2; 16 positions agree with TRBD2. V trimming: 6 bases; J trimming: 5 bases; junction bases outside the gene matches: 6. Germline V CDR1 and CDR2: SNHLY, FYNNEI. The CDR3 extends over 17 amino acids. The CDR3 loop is CASRDGTSGRVTGELFF. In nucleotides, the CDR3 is TGTGCCAGCAGGGACGGGACTAGCGGGAGGGTGACCGGGGAGCTGTTTTTT.

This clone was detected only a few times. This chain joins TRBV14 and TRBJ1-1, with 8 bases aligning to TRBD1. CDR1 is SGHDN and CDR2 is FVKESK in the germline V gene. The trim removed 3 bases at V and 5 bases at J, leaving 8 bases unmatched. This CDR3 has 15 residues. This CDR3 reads CASSHQQGDGTEAFF. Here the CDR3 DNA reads TGTGCCAGCAGCCACCAACAGGGGGATGGTACTGAAGCTTTCTTT.

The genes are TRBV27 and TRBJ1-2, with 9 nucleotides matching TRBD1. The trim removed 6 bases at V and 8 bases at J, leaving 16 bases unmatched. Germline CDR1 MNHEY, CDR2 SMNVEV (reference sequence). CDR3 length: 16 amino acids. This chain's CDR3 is CASRSIWTGVREGYTF. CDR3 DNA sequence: TGTGCCAGCAGGTCAATATGGACAGGGGTCCGGGAAGGCTACACCTTC.

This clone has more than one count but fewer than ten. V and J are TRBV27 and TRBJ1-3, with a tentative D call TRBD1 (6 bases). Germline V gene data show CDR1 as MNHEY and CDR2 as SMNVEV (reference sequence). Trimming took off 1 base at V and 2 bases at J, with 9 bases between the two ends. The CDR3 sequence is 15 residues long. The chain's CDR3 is CASSLWGAPGNTIYF. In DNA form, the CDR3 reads TGTGCCAGCAGTTTATGGGGGGCCCCTGGAAACACCATATATTTT.

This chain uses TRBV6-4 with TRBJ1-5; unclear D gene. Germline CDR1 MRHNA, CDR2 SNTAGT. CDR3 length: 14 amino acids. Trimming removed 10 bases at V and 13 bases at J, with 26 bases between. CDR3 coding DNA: TGTGCCACCAGCATAAATGAGTGGGATGGTCCGCAGCATTTT. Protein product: CATSINEWDGPQHF.